This entry features one T cell receptor (beta chain) sequence. Antigen unknown. The DNA is omitted, as the CDR3 cannot be located on it reliably, and the CDR3 follows TCRdb's listing. The data derive from a study of breast tumors, draining lymph nodes, adjacent tissues. Study-wide results and limits: The lymph node origin of tumor T cells was framed as consistent with a hypothesis, not demonstrated. Compared with lymph nodes, tumors were less diverse; compared with nontumor tissue, more. Data fit most tumor T cells coming from lymph node, expanding in tumor.

Breast cancer patients provided tissue from their axillary draining lymph nodes. Per the germline V gene, CDR1 is SGHDT and CDR2 is YYEEEE. The CDR3 has 20 amino acids, counting both end residues. From the multiplex PCR reads, TCRdb called clonotypes with MiXCR, one entry per CDR3 protein. The data show 150,000 to 250,000 distinct CDR3 sequences, over 25% seen once. Sequenced material: axillary lymph node tissue. The rearrangement links TRBV5-6 to TRBJ2-5; the table's D call TRBD2 went unverified against the DNA. The TCR sequence derives from a female donor with breast cancer. Some clones in this sample may be carry-over from other donors' samples. The chain's CDR3 is CASSFYICSARRSLRETQYF.